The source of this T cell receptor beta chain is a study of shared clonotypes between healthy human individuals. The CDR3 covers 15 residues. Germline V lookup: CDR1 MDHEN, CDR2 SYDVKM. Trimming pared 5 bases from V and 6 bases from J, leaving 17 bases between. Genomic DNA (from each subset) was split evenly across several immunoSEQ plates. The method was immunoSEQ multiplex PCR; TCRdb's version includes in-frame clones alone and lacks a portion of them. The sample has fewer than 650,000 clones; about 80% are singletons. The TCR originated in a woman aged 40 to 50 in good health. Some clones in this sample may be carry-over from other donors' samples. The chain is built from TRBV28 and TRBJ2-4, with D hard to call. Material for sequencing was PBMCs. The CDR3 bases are TGTGCCAGCAGTCCCCTAAGAGGCGTTGGAAACATTCAGTACTTC. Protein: CASSPLRGVGNIQYF.